One sample yielded the 14 T cell receptor beta chains listed below, sequenced in a study of shared clonotypes between healthy human individuals. The protocol was immunoSEQ multiplex PCR, while the TCRdb copy is restricted to in-frame clones and leaves out a portion. Of 2,500,000 or so clones listed, around nine tenths are singletons. The sequenced sample was naive CD4+ T cells sorted from blood. Subset defined: CD45RA+ positively selected. These TCRs come from a young man in good health.

In nucleotides, the CDR3 is TGTGCCAGCAGTGAAGATGGTAGCCCAACCGGTGAGCAGTTCTTC. Its translation is CASSEDGSPTGEQFF. The V gene is TRBV2, the J gene TRBJ2-1; D gene ambiguous. Germline V gene data show CDR1 as SNHLY and CDR2 as FYNNEI. The CDR3 has 15 amino acids. V lost 1 base and J 9 bases, leaving 16 bases between the germline ends.

Remarks on this clone: The same CDR3 is also encoded by other DNA sequences in this sample. The gene calls are TRBV19 and TRBJ1-1; 8 nucleotides match TRBD1. The CDR3 runs 17 residues. CDR1 and CDR2 (germline): LNHDA, SQIVND (reference sequence). The trim removed 1 base at V and 0 bases at J, leaving 7 bases unmatched. The chain's CDR3 is CASSIGQGRTMNTEAFF. The CDR3 DNA sequence: TGTGCCAGTAGTATAGGACAGGGGCGAACCATGAACACTGAAGCTTTCTTT.

This clone appeared once. This sequence joins TRBV5-1 and TRBJ1-1; perhaps TRBD1 as D (6 bases). CDR1 and CDR2 (germline): SGHRS, YFSETQ. Deletions cut 5 bases from V and 5 bases from J, with 22 bases between. The CDR3 spans 16 residues. Here the CDR3 DNA reads TGCGCCAGCAGGCGGGGGCAGGAGCAGGGGATTACTGAAGCTTTCTTT. Translating gives CASRRGQEQGITEAFF.

This clone appeared once. The CDR3 sequence is CASSYVSGGGYGYTF. CDR3 coding DNA: TGTGCCAGCAGTTACGTGTCAGGAGGGGGCTATGGCTACACCTTC. The rearrangement uses TRBV6-5 and TRBJ1-2; a possible D gene is TRBD1 (6 bases). Germline lookup yields CDR1 MNHEY and CDR2 SVGAGI. V was clipped by 2 bases and J by 4 bases, with 14 bases between them. The CDR3 consists of 15 residues.

The chain uses TRBV11-2 and TRBJ1-1; D remains unclear. Per the germline V gene, CDR1 is SGHAT and CDR2 is FQNNGV. Trimming took 1 base from V and 7 from J, leaving 7 bases between them. The CDR3 contains 12 residues. CDR3 residues: CASSLAGHEAFF. CDR3 in DNA: TGTGCCAGCAGCTTAGCCGGTCATGAAGCTTTCTTT.

The V call is TRBV6-4, the J call TRBJ2-2; D could derive from TRBD1 or TRBD2 (5 bases each). Trimming pared 4 bases from V and 5 bases from J, leaving 14 bases between. From germline, CDR1 is MRHNA and CDR2 SNTAGT. CDR3 length: 15 amino acids. The CDR3 nucleotides read TGTGCCAGCAGTGTAGAGGGGCCGAGAACCGGGGAGCTGTTTTTT. Translating gives CASSVEGPRTGELFF.

The chain carries TRBV11-3 and TRBJ2-5; TRBD1 might be the D (5 bases). The length of the CDR3 is 13 residues. Germline loops: CDR1 SGHNT, CDR2 YENEEA. Trimming stripped 4 bases from V and 5 bases from J, with 11 bases between. The CDR3 nucleotides are TGTGCCAGCAGCTGGGGCCCCGGGGAGACCCAGTACTTC. Its protein product is CASSWGPGETQYF.

The chain recombines TRBV5-5 with TRBJ2-4; D is perhaps TRBD1 (6 bases). The V gene's germline CDR1 is SGHKS and CDR2 YYEKEE (reference sequence). The CDR3 runs 13 residues. The germline V and J ends were trimmed by 4 bases and 8 bases, with 13 bases remaining between them. CDR3 in amino acids: CASSPGAGDIQYF. CDR3 nucleotide sequence: TGTGCCAGCAGCCCAGGGGCCGGGGACATTCAGTACTTC. The variable domain in full, completed from reference TRBV5-5 and TRBJ2-4, reads DAGVTQSPTHLIKTRGQQVTLRCSPISGHKSVSWYQQVLGQGPQFIFQYYEKEERGRGNFPDRFSARQFPNYSSELNVNALLLGDSALYLCASSPGAGDIQYFGAGTRLSVL.

Notes on this clone: Other DNA sequences within the sample encode an identical CDR3. The genes are TRBV7-2 and TRBJ2-7; 9 bases are a match to TRBD1. CDR1 and CDR2 (germline): SGHTA, FQGNSA. The CDR3 consists of 15 residues. V was clipped by 1 base and J by 0 bases; unmatched bases: 1. CDR3 residues: CASSLVGQGSYEQYF. The CDR3 DNA reads TGTGCCAGCAGCTTAGTGGGACAGGGCTCCTACGAGCAGTACTTC.

Worth noting for this clone: Other DNA sequences in this sample translate to the same CDR3. The CDR3 DNA sequence: TGTGCCATCAGTGAGCTCGCAGATACGCAGTATTTT. It is translated as CAISELADTQYF. The rearrangement uses TRBV10-3 and TRBJ2-3; D not resolved. The germline V gene has CDR1 ENHRY and CDR2 SYGVKD. CDR3 length: 12 amino acids. The V end lost 2 bases, the J end lost 4 bases, and 4 bases lay between the germline ends.

A word on this clone: Distinct nucleotide sequences in the sample also encode this CDR3. This sequence joins TRBV30 and TRBJ2-2, with no clear D. Trimming left V 0 bases short and J 1 base short, with 6 bases between. Per germline, CDR1 GTSNPN and CDR2 SVGIG (reference sequence). The CDR3 runs to 14 residues. CDR3 region: CAWSVRRNTGELFF. The DNA of the CDR3 is TGTGCCTGGAGTGTGAGGCGGAACACCGGGGAGCTGTTTTTT. Filled out from reference TRBV30 and TRBJ2-2, the complete variable domain reads SQTIHQWPATLVQPVGSPLSLECTVEGTSNPNLYWYRQAAGRGLQLLFYSVGIGQISSEVPQNLSASRPQDRQFILSSKKLLLSDSGFYLCAWSVRRNTGELFFGEGSRLTVL.

Turning to this clone: The same CDR3 can be traced to other DNA sequences in this sample. The CDR3: CASSLGGSPYEQYF. As DNA, the CDR3 is TGCGCCAGCAGCTTGGGGGGGAGCCCCTACGAGCAGTACTTC. The V and J genes are TRBV5-1 and TRBJ2-7; D may be TRBD1 or TRBD2 (5 bases each). Germline-derived CDR1 and CDR2 are SGHRS and YFSETQ. Trimming took off 0 bases at V and 2 bases at J, with 9 bases between the two ends. The length of the CDR3 is 14 residues.

This chain uses TRBV5-1 with TRBJ2-3, with TRBD1 as a possible D gene (6 bases). The ends were cut back, 0 bases at V and 8 bases at J, with 16 bases in the middle. This CDR3 region has 15 residues. Looked up from germline, CDR1 is SGHRS and CDR2 is YFSETQ. Here the CDR3 DNA reads TGCGCCAGCAGCTTGGCCAACGAACAGGGTAGTACGCAGTATTTT. Translating it yields CASSLANEQGSTQYF.

The chain has TRBV6-1 and TRBJ1-2, with 8 bases identical to TRBD1. Germline V CDR1 and CDR2: MNHNS, SASEGT. There are 15 residues in the CDR3. The trim removed 6 bases at V and 4 bases at J, leaving 10 bases unmatched. The CDR3 DNA reads as TGTGCCAGCAGGAAACCGGGACAGGACCCCTATGGCTACACCTTC. It translates to CASRKPGQDPYGYTF.